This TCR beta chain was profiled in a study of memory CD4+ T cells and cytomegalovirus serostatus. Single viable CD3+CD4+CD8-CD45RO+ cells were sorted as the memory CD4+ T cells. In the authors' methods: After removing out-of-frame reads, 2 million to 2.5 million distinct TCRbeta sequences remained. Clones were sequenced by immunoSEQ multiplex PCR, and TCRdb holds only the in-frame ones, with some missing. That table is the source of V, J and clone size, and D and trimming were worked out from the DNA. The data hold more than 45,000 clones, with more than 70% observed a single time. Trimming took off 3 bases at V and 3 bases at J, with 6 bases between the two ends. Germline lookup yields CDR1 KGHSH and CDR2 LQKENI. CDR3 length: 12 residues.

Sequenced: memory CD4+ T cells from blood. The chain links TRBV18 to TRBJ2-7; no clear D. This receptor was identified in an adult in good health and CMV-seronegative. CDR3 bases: TGTGCCAGCTCACCGTCCCTCTACGAGCAGTACTTC. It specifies CASSPSLYEQYF. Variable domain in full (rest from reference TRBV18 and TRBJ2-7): NAGVMQNPRHLVRRRGQEARLRCSPMKGHSHVYWYRQLPEEGLKFMVYLQKENIIDESGMPKERFSAEFPKEGPSILRIQQVVRGDSAAYFCASSPSLYEQYFGPGTRLTVT.